The rows below give T cell receptor beta chains drawn from one sample of a study of blood T cells in healthy people across ages. TCRdb re-derived calls from the 5' RACE reads in MiXCR, one entry per CDR3 protein. Here the sample spans just under 750,000 distinct CDR3 sequences, 20% to 25% being singletons. What was sequenced was blood. The receptor set was obtained from an older man in good health. The CDR3 runs from the conserved cysteine through the conserved F or W. D genes are given only for firm matches. Clone size is not always given. Where it is, it says once, few, many or a class for expanded clones.

j_call v_call d_call clone_size cdr3_aa cdr3_nt
TRBJ2-1 TRBV12-3/TRBV12-4 . few CASSLIGTAYNEQFF TGTGCCAGCAGTTTGATAGGAACTGCCTACAATGAGCAGTTCTTC
TRBJ1-2 TRBV10-3 TRBD1 . CAISDPGQGANYGYTF TGTGCCATCAGTGACCCTGGACAGGGTGCTAACTATGGCTACACCTTC
TRBJ2-3 TRBV12-3/TRBV12-4 TRBD1 . CASTFRGQNTDTQYF TGTGCCAGCACTTTTAGGGGACAGAACACAGATACGCAGTATTTT
TRBJ2-3 TRBV28 TRBD2 . CASISGNTDTQYF TGTGCCAGCATAAGCGGGAACACAGATACGCAGTATTTT
TRBJ1-1 TRBV6-5 . . CASSYGQNVGEAFF TGTGCCAGCAGTTACGGACAGAATGTTGGTGAAGCTTTCTTT
TRBJ2-1 TRBV29-1 TRBD2 . CSVEGTIQNEQFF TGCAGCGTTGAGGGGACTATTCAGAATGAGCAGTTCTTC
TRBJ1-5 TRBV5-5 TRBD1 . CASSLGQGGSQPQHF TGTGCCAGCAGCTTGGGACAGGGAGGTAGTCAGCCCCAGCATTTT
TRBJ1-5 TRBV4-1 TRBD1 . CASSQDGQGARQPQHF TGCGCCAGCAGCCAAGACGGACAGGGGGCCAGGCAGCCCCAGCATTTT
TRBJ2-5 TRBV7-9 . many CASSLGTQIYQYF TGTGCCAGCAGCTTGGGGACCCAAATATATCAGTACTTC
TRBJ2-7 TRBV20-1 . once CSAEGGEHYEQYF TGCAGTGCTGAGGGCGGGGAGCACTACGAGCAGTACTTC
TRBJ2-3 TRBV18 . few CASSRRPGSTDTQYF TGTGCCAGCTCCCGCCGGCCCGGGAGCACAGATACGCAGTATTTT
TRBJ2-7 TRBV11-2 TRBD1 . CASSPDRGISYEQYF TGTGCCAGCAGCCCGGACAGGGGGATCTCCTACGAGCAGTACTTC
TRBJ1-5 TRBV11-2 . few CASAAYSNQPQHF TGTGCCAGCGCCGCTTATAGCAATCAGCCCCAGCATTTT
TRBJ1-2 TRBV6-2/TRBV6-3 TRBD1 once CASNSGGQGFNYGYTF TGTGCCAGCAATTCTGGTGGACAGGGATTTAACTATGGCTACACCTTC
TRBJ1-3 TRBV6-6 . . CASSYSGPGAGNTIYF TGTGCCAGCAGTTACTCGGGGCCAGGGGCCGGAAACACCATATATTTT
TRBJ1-4 TRBV20-1 . few CSAEQGPNEKLFF TGCAGTGCCGAACAGGGCCCTAATGAAAAACTGTTTTTT
TRBJ2-1 TRBV20-1 TRBD2 . CSARVIGTSGHGEQFF TGCAGTGCTAGAGTCATAGGGACTAGCGGCCACGGGGAGCAGTTCTTC
TRBJ2-4 TRBV2 . many CASRNSSLAKNIQYF TGTGCCAGCAGGAACAGCAGCCTAGCCAAAAACATTCAGTACTTC
TRBJ2-3 TRBV11-2 TRBD2 few CASSRTRGLVTDTQYF TGTGCCAGCAGTCGTACGAGAGGACTAGTGACAGATACGCAGTATTTT
TRBJ1-2 TRBV7-9 . few CASSTQFSADYGYTF TGTGCCAGCAGCACCCAATTCTCAGCGGACTATGGCTACACCTTC
TRBJ1-6 TRBV12-3/TRBV12-4 . . CASSLDGLGGDNSPLHF TGTGCCAGCAGTTTAGACGGGCTCGGGGGGGATAATTCACCCCTCCACTTT
TRBJ2-3 TRBV25-1 . few CASSELGISEGTQYF TGTGCCAGCAGTGAACTAGGCATATCGGAGGGGACGCAGTATTTT
TRBJ2-1 TRBV6-6 . few CASRDTQGTYNEQFF TGTGCCAGCAGAGACACACAGGGTACCTACAATGAGCAGTTCTTC
TRBJ2-7 TRBV6-5 . few CASSRQYPPYEQYF TGTGCCAGTTCCCGGCAGTATCCCCCCTACGAGCAGTACTTC
TRBJ1-4 TRBV12-3/TRBV12-4 . few CASSLSPRREKLFF TGTGCCAGCAGTTTGAGTCCCCGACGGGAAAAACTGTTTTTT
TRBJ1-5 TRBV20-1 TRBD1 once CSASGQEALNNQPQHF TGCAGTGCTTCGGGACAGGAAGCTCTGAATAATCAGCCCCAGCATTTT
TRBJ2-5 TRBV7-2 . few CASSLGPPGMTAQETQYF TGTGCCAGCAGCTTAGGTCCCCCGGGAATGACTGCCCAAGAGACCCAGTACTTC
TRBJ2-6 TRBV20-1 . few CSAHQGSTGANVLTF TGCAGTGCCCACCAGGGGTCCACTGGGGCCAACGTCCTGACTTTC
TRBJ2-3 TRBV6-6 . few CASSYSREGLDTQYF TGTGCCAGCAGTTACTCGAGAGAGGGGTTAGATACGCAGTATTTT
TRBJ2-7 TRBV3-1 TRBD1 . CASSPWDRSYEQYF TGTGCCAGCAGCCCTTGGGACAGATCCTACGAGCAGTACTTC
TRBJ2-3 TRBV29-1 . . CSPRDSRTDTQYF TGCAGCCCTAGGGACTCTCGCACAGATACGCAGTATTTT
TRBJ2-5 TRBV18 . once CATSYRVKETQYF TGTGCCACCTCGTACAGGGTTAAAGAGACCCAGTATTTC
TRBJ2-2 TRBV4-2 . . CASSQDPSLIRAAGELFF TGTGCCAGCAGCCAAGATCCGTCTCTGATTAGAGCGGCCGGGGAGCTGTTTTTT
TRBJ1-4 TRBV5-1 TRBD1 . CASSSGTGPATNEKLFF TGCGCCAGCAGCTCTGGGACAGGACCTGCAACTAATGAAAAACTGTTTTTT
TRBJ2-3 TRBV4-1 . few CASSQEGSASTDTQYF TGCGCCAGCAGCCAAGAGGGCAGCGCTAGCACAGATACGCAGTATTTT
TRBJ2-1 TRBV28 . once CASSLIQGGWNEQFF TGTGCCAGCAGTTTAATCCAGGGGGGTTGGAATGAGCAGTTCTTC
TRBJ1-5 TRBV5-7 TRBD1 . CASSLEADREGQPQHF TGTGCCAGCAGCTTGGAGGCGGACAGGGAGGGTCAGCCCCAGCATTTT
TRBJ2-1 TRBV11-1 TRBD2 . CASSLSGSSINEQFF TGTGCCAGCAGCCTCAGCGGGAGTTCTATCAATGAGCAGTTCTTC
TRBJ1-1 TRBV10-3 . few CATGERAGAENTEAFF TGTGCCACCGGGGAAAGGGCAGGGGCGGAGAACACTGAAGCTTTCTTT
TRBJ2-7 TRBV6-5 TRBD1 many CASSYSGQGSYEQYF TGTGCCAGCAGTTACTCAGGACAGGGCTCCTACGAGCAGTACTTC